This T cell receptor (beta chain) appears in the sequencing data of a study of T cell responses to AZD1222 COVID-19 vaccine. On the study more broadly: Samples with a second dose at about 4 or about 12 weeks were pooled together. Study findings and constraints: Donors were mostly white British, more females; clonal diversity possibly underestimated. CD4 TCRs covered the whole spike, strongest at regions 160-218 and 743-854.

Per the germline V gene, CDR1 is SGHNT and CDR2 is YYREEE (reference sequence). V gave up 2 bases and J gave up 5 bases, with 10 bases separating them. The CDR3 sequence is 13 residues long. This clone has a single count. Its antigen is undetermined. Assay: immunoSEQ multiplex PCR; the TCRdb copy retains only in-frame clones and omits some. This table holds around 180,000 clones, over 80% found once. The chain carries TRBV5-4 and TRBJ2-5; TRBD2 might be the D (5 bases). The source is an adult in good health. Sample: peripheral blood, taken on day 0 of AZD1222 vaccination. The CDR3 is CASSFNGVETQYF. The CDR3 DNA is TGTGCCAGCAGCTTTAACGGGGTCGAGACCCAGTACTTC.